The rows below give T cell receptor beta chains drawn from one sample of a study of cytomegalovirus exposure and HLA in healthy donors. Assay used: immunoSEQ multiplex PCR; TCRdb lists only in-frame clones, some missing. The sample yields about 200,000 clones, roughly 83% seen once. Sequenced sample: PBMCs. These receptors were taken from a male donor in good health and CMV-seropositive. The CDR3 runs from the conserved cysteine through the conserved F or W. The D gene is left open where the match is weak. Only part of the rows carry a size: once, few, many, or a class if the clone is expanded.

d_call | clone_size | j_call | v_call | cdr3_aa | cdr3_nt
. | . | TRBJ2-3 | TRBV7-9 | CASSLARTSTDTQYF | TGTGCCAGCAGCTTAGCGCGCACCTCCACAGATACGCAGTATTTT
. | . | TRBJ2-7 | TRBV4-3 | CASSQRQTYEQYF | TGCGCCAGCAGCCAGCGACAGACCTACGAGCAGTACTTC
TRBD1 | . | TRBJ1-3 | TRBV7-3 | CASSEQGAKGNTIYF | TGTGCCAGCAGCGAACAGGGGGCGAAAGGAAACACCATATATTTT
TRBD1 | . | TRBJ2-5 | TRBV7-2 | CASRFRDRGPETQYF | TGTGCCAGCAGGTTCCGGGACAGGGGCCCGGAGACCCAGTACTTC
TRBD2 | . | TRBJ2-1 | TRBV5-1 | CASMGTSGNNEQFF | TGCGCCAGCATGGGGACTAGCGGGAACAATGAGCAGTTCTTC
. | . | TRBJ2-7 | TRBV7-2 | CASSFRDEQYF | TGTGCCAGCAGCTTCAGGGACGAGCAGTACTTC
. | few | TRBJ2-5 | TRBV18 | CASSPNLGGEIQYF | TGTGCCAGCTCACCGAACCTAGGGGGGGAGATCCAGTACTTC
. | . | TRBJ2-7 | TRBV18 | CASSPPVSVGYEQYF | TGTGCCAGCTCACCACCGGTTAGCGTAGGATACGAGCAGTACTTC
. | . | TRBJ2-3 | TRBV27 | CASSWAGVDTQYF | TGTGCCAGCAGTTGGGCAGGGGTAGATACGCAGTATTTT
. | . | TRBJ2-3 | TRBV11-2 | CASSSRLDTQYF | TGTGCCAGCAGCTCGAGACTGGATACGCAGTATTTT
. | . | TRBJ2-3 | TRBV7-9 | CASSLTGSTDTQYF | TGTGCCAGCAGCCTAACCGGGAGCACAGATACGCAGTATTTT
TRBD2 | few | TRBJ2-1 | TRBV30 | CAWSTSAHNEQFF | TGTGCCTGGAGTACTAGCGCACACAATGAGCAGTTCTTC
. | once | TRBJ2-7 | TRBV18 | CASSPDKDISNF | TGTGCCAGCTCACCCGATAAGGACATTTCCAACTTC
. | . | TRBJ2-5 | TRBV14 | CASSQVSVTGRQETQYF | TGTGCCAGCAGCCAAGTCTCCGTGACAGGCCGCCAAGAGACCCAGTACTTC
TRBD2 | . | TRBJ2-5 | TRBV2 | CARHYLSGGGHQETQYF | TGTGCCAGACACTACCTTTCTGGCGGGGGACACCAAGAGACCCAGTACTTC
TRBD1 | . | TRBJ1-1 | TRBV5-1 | CASSFRQGNKNTEAFF | TGCGCCAGCAGCTTTCGACAGGGAAACAAGAACACTGAAGCTTTCTTT
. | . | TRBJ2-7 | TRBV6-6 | CASKIGTGDYEQYF | TGTGCCAGCAAAATAGGGACGGGGGACTACGAGCAGTACTTC
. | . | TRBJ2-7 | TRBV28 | CASSSFEAPNEQYF | TGTGCCAGCAGTTCCTTCGAGGCTCCAAACGAGCAGTACTTC
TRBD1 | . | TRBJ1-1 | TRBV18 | CASSPGTEAFF | TGTGCCAGCTCACCCGGGACAGAGGCTTTCTTT
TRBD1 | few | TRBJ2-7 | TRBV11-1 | CASSPRTGNYEQYF | TGTGCCAGCAGCCCCCGGACAGGTAACTACGAGCAGTACTTC
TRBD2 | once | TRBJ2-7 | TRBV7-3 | CASSFGTSGPYEQYF | TGTGCCAGCAGCTTTGGGACTAGCGGTCCCTACGAGCAGTACTTC
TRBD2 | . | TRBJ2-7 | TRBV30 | CAWSRLAGRGYEQYF | TGTGCCTGGAGTAGACTAGCGGGCCGCGGGTACGAGCAGTACTTC
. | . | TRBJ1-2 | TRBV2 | CATKGVWNYYGYTF | TGTGCCACCAAGGGGGTATGGAACTACTATGGCTACACCTTC
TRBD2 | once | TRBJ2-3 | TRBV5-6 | CASSVVLAGTDTQYF | TGTGCCAGCAGCGTTGTCCTAGCGGGAACAGATACGCAGTATTTT
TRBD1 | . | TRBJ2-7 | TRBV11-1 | CASSRDRGSYEQYF | TGTGCCAGCAGCCGGGACAGGGGGTCCTACGAGCAGTACTTC
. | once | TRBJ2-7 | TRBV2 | CASSGDSGDYEQYF | TGTGCCAGCAGTGGGGATAGCGGAGACTACGAGCAGTACTTC
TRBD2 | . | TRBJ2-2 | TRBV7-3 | CASSLLAAGDNTGELFF | TGTGCCAGCAGCTTACTGGCAGCGGGGGACAACACCGGGGAGCTGTTTTTT
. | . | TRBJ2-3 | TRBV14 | CASSQDATDGTDTQYF | TGTGCCAGCAGCCAAGATGCTACAGATGGCACAGATACGCAGTATTTT
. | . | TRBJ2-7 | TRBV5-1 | CASSLEAGQPTGEQYF | TGCGCCAGCAGCTTGGAGGCGGGCCAGCCGACCGGTGAGCAGTACTTC
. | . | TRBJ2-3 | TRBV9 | CASSPRVAGFTDAQYF | TGTGCCAGCAGCCCCCGAGTCGCGGGATTCACAGATGCGCAGTATTTT
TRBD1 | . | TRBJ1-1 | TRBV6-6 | CASRFPDRSNTEAFF | TGTGCCAGCAGATTCCCGGACAGGTCGAACACTGAAGCTTTCTTT
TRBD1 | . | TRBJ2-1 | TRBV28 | CASPPGTGGGNEQFF | TGTGCCTCCCCTCCCGGGACAGGGGGCGGGAATGAGCAGTTCTTC
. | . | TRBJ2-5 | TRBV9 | CASSAPGETQYF | TGTGCCAGCAGCGCCCCAGGGGAGACCCAGTACTTC
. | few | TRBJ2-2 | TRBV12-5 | CASGLTGKGTGELFF | TGTGCTAGTGGTTTGACAGGGAAGGGCACCGGGGAGCTGTTTTTT
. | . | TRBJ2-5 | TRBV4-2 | CASSHKETQYF | TGTGCCAGCAGCCACAAAGAGACCCAGTACTTC
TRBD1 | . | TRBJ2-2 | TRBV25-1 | CASSESGGWGNTGELFF | TGTGCCAGCAGTGAATCAGGGGGCTGGGGGAACACCGGGGAGCTGTTTTTT
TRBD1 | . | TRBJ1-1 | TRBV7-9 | CASSLARQGKSNTEAFF | TGTGCCAGCAGCTTAGCAAGACAGGGGAAATCGAACACTGAAGCTTTCTTT
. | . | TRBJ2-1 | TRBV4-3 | CASSQDAGTSSYNEQFF | TGCGCCAGCAGCCAAGACGCGGGGACGTCCTCCTACAATGAGCAGTTCTTC
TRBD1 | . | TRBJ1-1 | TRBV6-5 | CASSKGTGVATEAFF | TGTGCCAGCAGTAAAGGGACAGGGGTGGCCACTGAAGCTTTCTTT
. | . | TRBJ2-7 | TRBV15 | CATSRDRRTSYEQYF | TGTGCCACCAGCAGAGATCGACGGACTTCCTACGAGCAGTACTTC
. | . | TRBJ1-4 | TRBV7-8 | CASSATGATNEKLFF | TGTGCCAGCAGCGCCACAGGTGCAACTAATGAAAAACTGTTTTTT
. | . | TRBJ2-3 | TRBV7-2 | CASSLIQAQYF | TGTGCCAGCAGCTTAATCCAGGCGCAGTATTTT
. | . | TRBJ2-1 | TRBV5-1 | CASSLRSNEQFF | TGCGCCAGCAGCTTGCGGTCCAATGAGCAGTTCTTC
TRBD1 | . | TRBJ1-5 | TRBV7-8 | CASSSTGSNQPQHF | TGTGCCAGCAGCTCGACAGGGAGCAATCAGCCCCAGCATTTT
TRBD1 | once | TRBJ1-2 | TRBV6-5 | CASSYRGPGGYTF | TGTGCCAGCAGTTACAGGGGGCCGGGCGGCTACACCTTC
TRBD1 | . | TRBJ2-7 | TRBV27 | CASRRDSSYEQYF | TGTGCCAGCAGACGGGACAGCTCCTACGAGCAGTACTTC
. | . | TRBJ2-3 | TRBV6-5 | CASSSPTDTQYF | TGTGCCAGCAGTTCTCCGACAGATACGCAGTATTTT
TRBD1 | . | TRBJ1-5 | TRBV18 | CASSLQGAEQPQHF | TGTGCCAGCTCACTGCAGGGGGCTGAACAGCCCCAGCATTTT
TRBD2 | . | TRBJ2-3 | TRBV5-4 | CASSLEREGTDTQYF | TGTGCCAGCAGCTTGGAACGGGAGGGCACAGATACGCAGTATTTT
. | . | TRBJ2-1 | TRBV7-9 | CASSPWDFYNEQFF | TGTGCCAGCAGCCCCTGGGACTTCTACAATGAGCAGTTCTTC
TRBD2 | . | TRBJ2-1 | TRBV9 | CASSVAGVAGGLRSYNEQFF | TGTGCCAGCAGCGTAGCCGGGGTAGCGGGAGGGTTAAGATCCTACAATGAGCAGTTCTTC
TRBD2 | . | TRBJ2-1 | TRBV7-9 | CASSFVAGGILSPSEQFF | TGTGCCAGCAGCTTCGTAGCGGGGGGTATACTCAGCCCTAGTGAGCAGTTCTTC
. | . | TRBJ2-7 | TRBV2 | CASRDSTGWSYEQYF | TGTGCCAGCAGGGATTCCACAGGGTGGTCCTACGAGCAGTACTTC
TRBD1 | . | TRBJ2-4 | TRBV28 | CASSGTGVAKNIQYF | TGTGCCAGCAGCGGGACAGGGGTAGCCAAAAACATTCAGTACTTC
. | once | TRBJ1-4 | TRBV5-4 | CASSVGGTAAGGKLFF | TGTGCCAGCAGCGTGGGGGGGACGGCTGCGGGGGGAAAACTGTTTTTT
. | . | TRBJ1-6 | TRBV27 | CASSLVSQGNSPLHF | TGTGCCAGCAGTTTAGTTTCGCAGGGGAATTCACCCCTCCACTTT
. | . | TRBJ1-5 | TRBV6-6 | CASSYSTDNQPQHF | TGTGCCAGCAGTTACTCGACAGACAATCAGCCCCAGCATTTT
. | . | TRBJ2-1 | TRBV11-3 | CASSNHRDINYEQFF | TGTGCCAGCAGTAATCACAGGGACATTAACTATGAGCAGTTCTTC
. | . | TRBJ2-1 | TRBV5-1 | CASSLRTGETAEQFF | TGCGCCAGCAGCTTGAGGACGGGGGAGACGGCTGAGCAGTTCTTC
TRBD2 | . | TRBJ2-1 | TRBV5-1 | CASSLEASGRALSYNEQFF | TGCGCCAGCAGCTTGGAGGCTAGCGGGAGGGCCCTATCCTACAATGAGCAGTTCTTC